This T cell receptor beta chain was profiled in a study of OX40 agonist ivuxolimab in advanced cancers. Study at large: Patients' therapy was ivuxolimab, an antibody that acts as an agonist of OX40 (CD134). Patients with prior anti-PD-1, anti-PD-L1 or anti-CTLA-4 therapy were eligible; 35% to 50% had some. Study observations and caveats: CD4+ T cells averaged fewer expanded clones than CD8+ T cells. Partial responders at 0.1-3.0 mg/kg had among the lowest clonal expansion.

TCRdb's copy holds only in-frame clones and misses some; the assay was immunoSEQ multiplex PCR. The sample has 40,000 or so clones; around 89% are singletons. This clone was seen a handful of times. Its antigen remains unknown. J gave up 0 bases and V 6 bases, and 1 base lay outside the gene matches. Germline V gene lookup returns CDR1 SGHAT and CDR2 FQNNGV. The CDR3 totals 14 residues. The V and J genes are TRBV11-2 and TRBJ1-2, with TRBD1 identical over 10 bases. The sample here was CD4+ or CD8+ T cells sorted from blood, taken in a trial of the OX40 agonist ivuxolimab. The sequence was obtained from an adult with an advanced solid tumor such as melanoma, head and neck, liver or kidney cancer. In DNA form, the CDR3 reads TGTGCCAGCAGTGGACAGGGGGCTAACTATGGCTACACCTTC. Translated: CASSGQGANYGYTF. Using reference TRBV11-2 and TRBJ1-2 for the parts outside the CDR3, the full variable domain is EAGVAQSPRYKIIEKRQSVAFWCNPISGHATLYWYQQILGQGPKLLIQFQNNGVVDDSQLPKDRFSAERLKGVDSTLKIQPAKLEDSAVYLCASSGQGANYGYTFGSGTRLTVV.